Shown below are 3 T cell receptor beta chains from a single sample sequenced in a study of CD8 T cells in ankylosing spondylitis. MiXCR was run by TCRdb on the 5' RACE reads, yielding one entry per CDR3 protein. The sample consists of 40,000 to 55,000 distinct CDR3 sequences, approximately 7.4% of them appearing once. Sequenced input: blood, either unsorted or a sorted T cell fraction (not recorded which). The receptors derive from a female donor with ankylosing spondylitis or in good health (not recorded which).

This clonotype was counted ten times or more. The chain recombines TRBV2 with TRBJ2-5; no firm D call. Trimming cost V 6 bases and J 0 bases, with 8 bases left between them. The CDR3 is made up of 13 amino acids. Germline V gene sequence: CDR1 SNHLY, CDR2 FYNNEI. The chain's CDR3 is CASSRQDQETQYF. The DNA for the CDR3 is TGTGCCAGCAGCCGACAAGACCAAGAGACCCAGTACTTC.

This clonotype came up many times. The V and J genes are TRBV3-1 and TRBJ1-3; D possibly corresponds to TRBD1 (6 bases). This CDR3 spans 13 amino acids. Trimming stripped 6 bases from V and 5 bases from J, with 11 bases between. Germline lookup yields CDR1 LGHDT and CDR2 YNNKEL (reference sequence). This CDR3 is CASRSTGRNTIYF. The CDR3 DNA follows: TGTGCCAGCAGATCGACAGGAAGAAACACCATATATTTT.

This clonotype was observed at least ten times. V is TRBV12-3 or TRBV12-4 and J is TRBJ2-1, with TRBD2 identical over 11 bases. The CDR3 is 16 residues long. J gave up 8 bases and V 5 bases, and 11 bases lay outside the gene matches. The chain's CDR3 is CASSPNIAGGLDEQFF. The CDR3, as DNA: TGTGCCAGCAGTCCGAACATAGCGGGGGGGCTTGATGAGCAGTTCTTC.